The rows below give T cell receptor beta chains drawn from one sample of a study of radiotherapy plus CTLA-4 blockade in lung cancer. Libraries were prepared by immunoSEQ multiplex PCR; TCRdb keeps only in-frame clonotypes and omits some of them. The profile shows 81,000 or so clones, around 86% of them singletons. Sequenced material: peripheral blood, taken from a patient treated with radiotherapy plus ipilimumab. Receptors were obtained from a human donor with non-small cell lung cancer that progressed on radiotherapy plus ipilimumab. CDR3s include the opening cysteine and the closing phenylalanine or tryptophan. The order of the fields is D gene, clone size, V gene, J gene, CDR3 DNA, CDR3 protein. The D gene is left open where the match is weak. Clone size, where shown, is once, few, many, or a class for clones that have expanded.

D: .
size: few
V: TRBV6-1
J: TRBJ2-5
DNA: TGTGCCAGCAGGCAGGGGTCAGTAGAGACCCAGTACTTC
CDR3: CASRQGSVETQYF

D: .
size: .
V: TRBV5-6
J: TRBJ2-3
DNA: TGTGCCAGCAGCTTGGGCGGGGTCACAGATACGCAGTATTTT
CDR3: CASSLGGVTDTQYF

D: TRBD2
size: few
V: TRBV6-5
J: TRBJ2-2
DNA: TGTGCCAGCAGCTTTGGGACTAGCGGGGAGCTGTTTTTT
CDR3: CASSFGTSGELFF

D: .
size: .
V: TRBV30
J: TRBJ1-2
DNA: TGTGCCTGGAGTGTCTGGGTGCCCAACTATGGCTACACCTTC
CDR3: CAWSVWVPNYGYTF

D: .
size: .
V: TRBV4-3
J: TRBJ2-7
DNA: TGCGCCAGCAGCCAAGACAGGGGATACGAGCAGTACTTC
CDR3: CASSQDRGYEQYF

D: .
size: .
V: TRBV7-3
J: TRBJ2-1
DNA: TGTGCCAGCAGCCGTGGATTACCCGAGGATGAGCAGTTCTTC
CDR3: CASSRGLPEDEQFF

D: TRBD2
size: .
V: TRBV29-1
J: TRBJ2-7
DNA: TGCAGCGTTCGGCTAGCGGGAGGGTACGAGCAGTACTTC
CDR3: CSVRLAGGYEQYF

D: .
size: .
V: TRBV6-6
J: TRBJ1-4
DNA: TGTGCCAGCAGCGGGACAACTGAAAAACTGTTTTTT
CDR3: CASSGTTEKLFF

D: .
size: .
V: TRBV5-1
J: TRBJ2-5
DNA: TGCGCCAGCAGAAATACCCCCGGGACCCAAGAGACCCAGTACTTC
CDR3: CASRNTPGTQETQYF

D: TRBD2
size: .
V: TRBV11-2
J: TRBJ2-3
DNA: TGTGCCAGCAGCCCACTAGCGGGGGGGACAGATACGCAGTATTTT
CDR3: CASSPLAGGTDTQYF

D: .
size: .
V: TRBV2
J: TRBJ2-5
DNA: TGTGCCAGCAGTGAATGGTCAGAGACCCAGTACTTC
CDR3: CASSEWSETQYF

D: .
size: .
V: TRBV11-2
J: TRBJ2-7
DNA: TGTGCCAGCAGCTTCGTGAATTACGAGCAGTACTTC
CDR3: CASSFVNYEQYF

D: .
size: .
V: TRBV2
J: TRBJ1-3
DNA: TGTGCCAGCAGTGACAGGCCGAGCTCTGGAAACACCATATATTTT
CDR3: CASSDRPSSGNTIYF

D: TRBD1
size: .
V: TRBV29-1
J: TRBJ1-4
DNA: TGCAGCGTTGGGACAGGGACAGTTATTAATGAAAAACTGTTTTTT
CDR3: CSVGTGTVINEKLFF

D: TRBD1
size: .
V: TRBV5-1
J: TRBJ2-5
DNA: TGCGCCAGCAGCTCCTTGGGACAGCTCCAAGAGACCCAGTACTTC
CDR3: CASSSLGQLQETQYF

D: .
size: .
V: TRBV7-2
J: TRBJ2-5
DNA: TGTGCCAGCAGCCCCTTCGAGGAGACCCAGTACTTC
CDR3: CASSPFEETQYF

D: TRBD1
size: .
V: TRBV11-3
J: TRBJ2-2
DNA: TGTGCCAGCAGCACCCGGACAGGCGTCACCGGGGAGCTGTTTTTT
CDR3: CASSTRTGVTGELFF

D: .
size: .
V: TRBV28
J: TRBJ1-4
DNA: TGTGCCAGCAGTGCGGTAACAGGGCCTAATGAAAAACTGTTTTTT
CDR3: CASSAVTGPNEKLFF

D: TRBD2
size: .
V: TRBV5-1
J: TRBJ2-3
DNA: TGCGCCAGCAGCTTGGGGCTAGCGGGAGCGGGCCCAGATACGCAGTATTTT
CDR3: CASSLGLAGAGPDTQYF

D: .
size: .
V: TRBV30
J: TRBJ2-2
DNA: .
CDR3: CAWRFGAGELFF

D: TRBD1
size: .
V: TRBV7-9
J: TRBJ1-2
DNA: TGTGCCAGCAGCTTCTTGGGACAGGGGGTAGATGGCTACACCTTC
CDR3: CASSFLGQGVDGYTF

D: .
size: .
V: TRBV5-1
J: TRBJ2-3
DNA: TGCGCCAGCAGCGAGGTGGGCACAGATACGCAGTATTTT
CDR3: CASSEVGTDTQYF

D: .
size: .
V: TRBV18
J: TRBJ2-7
DNA: TGTGCCAGCTCACCACCGATAGGGGACGAGCAGTACTTC
CDR3: CASSPPIGDEQYF

D: .
size: .
V: TRBV10-3
J: TRBJ2-7
DNA: TGTGCCACCCAGACAGGATCCTACGAGCAGTACTTC
CDR3: CATQTGSYEQYF

D: TRBD1
size: few
V: TRBV4-1
J: TRBJ2-7
DNA: TGCGCCAGCAGCCTAAGCCGGGACAGGGGGGTGGACGAGCAGTACTTC
CDR3: CASSLSRDRGVDEQYF

D: .
size: once
V: TRBV27
J: TRBJ1-4
DNA: TGTGCCAGCAGCCCCCGGGGGGGAGAGACTAATGAAAAACTGTTTTTT
CDR3: CASSPRGGETNEKLFF

D: .
size: .
V: TRBV7-3
J: TRBJ2-2
DNA: TGTGCCAGCAGCTTAGGTCAAACGAACACCGGGGAGCTGTTTTTT
CDR3: CASSLGQTNTGELFF

D: .
size: .
V: TRBV19
J: TRBJ2-1
DNA: TGTGCCAGTAGTATTGCGGGGTACAATGAGCAGTTCTTC
CDR3: CASSIAGYNEQFF

D: TRBD1
size: .
V: TRBV6-5
J: TRBJ1-2
DNA: TGTGCCAGCAGTTACTCATCCGGGACAGGGTTCAATGGCTACACCTTC
CDR3: CASSYSSGTGFNGYTF

D: .
size: few
V: TRBV7-2
J: TRBJ2-3
DNA: TGTGCCAGCAGCTTGGCTGTAGGGAAGAGAGATACGCAGTATTTT
CDR3: CASSLAVGKRDTQYF

D: TRBD1
size: .
V: TRBV15
J: TRBJ2-3
DNA: TGTGCCACCAGCAGCAGGGGGCGTCAAGATACGCAGTATTTT
CDR3: CATSSRGRQDTQYF

D: .
size: .
V: TRBV7-2
J: TRBJ2-1
DNA: TGTGCCAGCAGCTTGTTTTACGATGAGCAGTTCTTC
CDR3: CASSLFYDEQFF

D: .
size: .
V: TRBV20-1
J: TRBJ2-7
DNA: TGCAGTGCAACACTTGGGTACGAGCAGTACTTC
CDR3: CSATLGYEQYF

D: .
size: .
V: TRBV5-1
J: TRBJ2-1
DNA: TGCGCCAGCAACCCGGGGGAGAGGCGTATTGAGCAGTTCTTC
CDR3: CASNPGERRIEQFF

D: .
size: .
V: TRBV10-2
J: TRBJ1-1
DNA: TGCGCCAGCACATCCCAGATTCTGACTGAAGCTTTCTTT
CDR3: CASTSQILTEAFF

D: .
size: .
V: TRBV5-1
J: TRBJ2-4
DNA: TGCGCCAGCAGCTTGTACAGTTCTGTTCTAGGAGGGGAAAACATTCAGTACTTC
CDR3: CASSLYSSVLGGENIQYF

D: .
size: .
V: TRBV6-1
J: TRBJ1-2
DNA: TGTGCCAGCACCATACAGACTAACTATGGCTACACCTTC
CDR3: CASTIQTNYGYTF

D: TRBD1
size: .
V: TRBV5-1
J: TRBJ1-1
DNA: TGCGCCAGCAGCTCCGGACAGGGTAACACTGAAGCTTTCTTT
CDR3: CASSSGQGNTEAFF

D: .
size: once
V: TRBV15
J: TRBJ2-3
DNA: TGTGCCACCAGCAGGGGAAAGAGAGATACGCAGTATTTT
CDR3: CATSRGKRDTQYF

D: .
size: .
V: TRBV25-1
J: TRBJ1-2
DNA: TGTGCCAGCAGTGAGGTTTTGGAGGCCGGGATTTATAACTATGGCTACACCTTC
CDR3: CASSEVLEAGIYNYGYTF

D: .
size: .
V: TRBV5-4
J: TRBJ2-4
DNA: TGTGCCAGCAGCTTAGAGGCGGGACTAGCCAAAAACATTCAGTACTTC
CDR3: CASSLEAGLAKNIQYF

D: TRBD2
size: .
V: TRBV7-2
J: TRBJ2-3
DNA: TGTGCCAGCAGCCTCCACGCGCGGGGGGGCGGCACAGATACGCAGTATTTT
CDR3: CASSLHARGGGTDTQYF

D: .
size: .
V: TRBV10-3
J: TRBJ2-2
DNA: TGTGCCATCAACCCGGGACACTCGAACACCGGGGAGCTGTTTTTT
CDR3: CAINPGHSNTGELFF

D: TRBD1
size: .
V: TRBV5-4
J: TRBJ2-7
DNA: TGTGCCAGCAGCTCTGGGACAGGGAGCTCCTACGAGCAGTACTTC
CDR3: CASSSGTGSSYEQYF

D: TRBD1
size: once
V: TRBV28
J: TRBJ1-5
DNA: TGTGCCAGCAGTTTTGGGGACAGGAGCAATCAGCCCCAGCATTTT
CDR3: CASSFGDRSNQPQHF

D: TRBD1
size: few
V: TRBV5-1
J: TRBJ2-1
DNA: TGCGCCAGCAGGAAAGGACAGGGTTACAATGAGCAGTTCTTC
CDR3: CASRKGQGYNEQFF

D: .
size: .
V: TRBV5-4
J: TRBJ2-5
DNA: TGTGCCAGCAGCGCGGCTGGCAGAAGCCGTTCCCAAGAGACCCAGTACTTC
CDR3: CASSAAGRSRSQETQYF

D: TRBD1
size: .
V: TRBV7-2
J: TRBJ1-2
DNA: TGTGCCAGCAGGGACAGGGGGCGCGGCTACACCTTC
CDR3: CASRDRGRGYTF

D: .
size: .
V: TRBV4-3
J: TRBJ1-1
DNA: TGCGCCAGCAGCCAAGTATCCCAGTTGAACACTGAAGCTTTCTTT
CDR3: CASSQVSQLNTEAFF

D: .
size: once
V: TRBV6-5
J: TRBJ2-3
DNA: TGTGCCAGCAGTTATGGCTTGGATACGCAGTATTTT
CDR3: CASSYGLDTQYF

D: .
size: .
V: TRBV19
J: TRBJ1-5
DNA: TGTGCCACCAAAAAGGGGACTCAGCAGCCCCAGCATTTT
CDR3: CATKKGTQQPQHF

D: .
size: .
V: TRBV7-2
J: TRBJ2-3
DNA: TGTGCCAGCAGCTTAGCGGCCACGGGGAGCACAGATACGCAGTATTTT
CDR3: CASSLAATGSTDTQYF

D: .
size: once
V: TRBV4-3
J: TRBJ1-2
DNA: TGCGCCAGCAGCCAAGATGGTTCGGGGTTGAGCTATGGCTACACCTTC
CDR3: CASSQDGSGLSYGYTF

D: .
size: .
V: TRBV11-3
J: TRBJ2-7
DNA: TGTGCCAGCAGCCTCGCAACAGGACGCCCTTACGAGCAGTACTTC
CDR3: CASSLATGRPYEQYF

D: .
size: .
V: TRBV29-1
J: TRBJ2-1
DNA: TGCAGCGTTGCTAGAATGAGCACGAGAAGTCTCTCCTACAATGAGCAGTTCTTC
CDR3: CSVARMSTRSLSYNEQFF

D: .
size: .
V: TRBV4-3
J: TRBJ2-4
DNA: TGCGCCAGCAGCCAAGATGTGGGTTTAGGGGGGAACATTCAGTACTTC
CDR3: CASSQDVGLGGNIQYF

D: .
size: .
V: TRBV30
J: TRBJ1-2
DNA: TGTGCCTGGAGTCGGGACTATGGCTACACCTTC
CDR3: CAWSRDYGYTF

D: TRBD1
size: .
V: TRBV5-1
J: TRBJ2-7
DNA: TGCGCCAGCAGCTGGGGACAGGGTCCTTACGAGCAGTACTTC
CDR3: CASSWGQGPYEQYF